What follows are 27 T cell receptor beta chains derived from one specimen sequenced in a study of early T cells in non-severe SARS-CoV-2 infection. TCRdb called the 5' RACE reads again in MiXCR, with one record for every CDR3 protein. The sample holds some 34,000 distinct CDR3 sequences, approximately 8.9% seen once. The sequenced sample consisted of whole blood. All receptors derive from an adult who was a healthcare worker with PCR-confirmed SARS-CoV-2 infection or an uninfected control (not recorded which).

Ten or more counts support this clonotype. The rearrangement joins TRBV7-6 to TRBJ1-5; TRBD1 might be the D (6 bases). The CDR3 is made up of 13 amino acids. The germline V gene has CDR1 SGHVS and CDR2 FNYEAQ. Trimming removed 3 bases at V and 5 bases at J, with 8 bases between. CDR3 sequence: CASSFRGDQPQHF. In DNA, the CDR3 is TGTGCCAGCAGCTTCAGGGGTGATCAGCCCCAGCATTTT.

This clonotype was seen a handful of times. A read error may produce the germline difference seen at one junction end. CDR3 loop: CASSLSGHRGNF. The CDR3 DNA reads as TGTGCCAGCAGTCTCTCGGGGCACAGGGGAAATTTT. The chain employs TRBV6-5 and TRBJ1-5; TRBD1 matches at 7 bases. The CDR3 covers 12 residues. Germline V gene lookup returns CDR1 MNHEY and CDR2 SVGAGI.

This clonotype was observed at least ten times. The chain uses TRBV27 and TRBJ1-5, with D possibly TRBD1 on 5 matching bases. Per germline, CDR1 MNHEY and CDR2 SMNVEV (reference sequence). This CDR3 region has 15 residues. V was pared by 6 bases and J by 5 bases, with 17 bases between. The CDR3 nucleotides read TGTGCCAGCAGGCCTACCGAGGGGTATGATCAGCCCCAGCATTTT. Its translation: CASRPTEGYDQPQHF.

This chain links TRBV7-9 with TRBJ2-3; D gene uncertain. There are 16 residues in the CDR3. CDR1 is SEHNR, CDR2 FQNEAQ, per germline (reference sequence). V lost 3 bases and J lost 2, with 15 bases in between. This CDR3 reads CASSFQLPKLTDTQYF. The CDR3 region has the DNA TGTGCCAGCAGCTTTCAACTCCCAAAACTCACAGATACGCAGTATTTT. The variable domain in full, completed from reference TRBV7-9 and TRBJ2-3, reads DTGVSQNPRHKITKRGQNVTFRCDPISEHNRLYWYRQTLGQGPEFLTYFQNEAQLEKSRLLSDRFSAERPKGSFSTLEIQRTEQGDSAMYLCASSFQLPKLTDTQYFGPGTRLTVL.

This clonotype has only a few counts. The rearrangement links TRBV14 to TRBJ2-5; TRBD2 aligns across 8 bases. The CDR3 has 15 residues. The junction had 6 bases not matched to a gene; V was cut back by 0 bases and J by 6 bases. From germline, CDR1 is SGHDN and CDR2 FVKESK. CDR3 DNA: TGTGCCAGCAGCCAAGAGAGCGGGGGAGGACAGACCCAGTACTTC. Its protein product is CASSQESGGGQTQYF. Drawing the rest from reference TRBV14 and TRBJ2-5, the complete variable domain is EAGVTQFPSHSVIEKGQTVTLRCDPISGHDNLYWYRRVMGKEIKFLLHFVKESKQDESGMPNNRFLAERTGGTYSTLKVQPAELEDSGVYFCASSQESGGGQTQYFGPGTRLLVL.

This clonotype has a count of ten or more. This sequence joins TRBV12-3 or TRBV12-4 and TRBJ2-2; 9 bases align to TRBD2. V lost 3 bases to trimming and J lost 6 bases; unmatched junction nucleotides: 5. The CDR3 loop spans 15 amino acids. The DNA for the CDR3 is TGTGCCAGCAGTTTGGCGGGAGGGTACGCCGGGGAGCTGTTTTTT. This encodes CASSLAGGYAGELFF.

This clonotype was counted at least ten times. This chain joins TRBV5-6 and TRBJ2-3; 8 bases are a match to TRBD2. The CDR3 runs 20 residues. Germline V CDR1 and CDR2: SGHDT, YYEEEE. The junction had 21 bases not matched to a gene; V was cut back by 4 bases and J by 2 bases. The CDR3 reads CASSKGPGLAGLTNTDTQYF. CDR3 bases: TGTGCCAGCAGCAAAGGTCCAGGACTAGCAGGGTTAACGAACACAGATACGCAGTATTTT.

This clonotype was seen ten or more times. This chain uses TRBV7-7 with TRBJ2-2; 7 bases are a match to TRBD1. This CDR3 region has 17 residues. V was clipped by 2 bases and J by 0 bases; unmatched bases: 6. The germline V gene encodes CDR1 SSHAT and CDR2 FNYEAQ (reference sequence). The CDR3 protein is CASSLNIGTANTGELFF. The DNA of the CDR3 is TGTGCCAGCAGCTTAAATATCGGGACAGCGAACACCGGGGAGCTGTTTTTT.

This clonotype was recorded many times. The chain joins TRBV18 to TRBJ2-1; 8 bases map to TRBD1. The V gene end was trimmed by 4 bases and the J gene end by 0 bases; junction bases not matched to a gene: 14. Germline CDR1 reads KGHSH; CDR2 reads LQKENI. The CDR3 contains 19 residues. The CDR3: CASSRRTGITTGSYNEQFF. The CDR3 DNA follows: TGTGCCAGCTCACGGAGGACAGGGATTACGACAGGCTCCTACAATGAGCAGTTCTTC.

The chain employs TRBV29-1 and TRBJ2-7; the D is unclear. This CDR3 has 10 residues. Trimming shortened V by 4 bases and J by 5 bases, and 6 bases separated the two germline ends. Germline V lookup: CDR1 SQVTM, CDR2 ANQGSEA. The CDR3 spells CSVVDNEQYF. CDR3 nucleotides: TGCAGCGTTGTTGATAACGAGCAGTACTTC.

The genes are TRBV4-1 and TRBJ2-7; no definite D call. The CDR3 sequence is 12 residues long. Between the trimmed V and J ends, which lost 2 bases and 5 bases, there was a span of 7 bases. CDR1 is MGHRA and CDR2 is YSYEKL in the germline V gene. In DNA, the CDR3 is TGCGCCAGCAGCCAACGCCGCGACGAGCAGTACTTC. Translated: CASSQRRDEQYF.

This clonotype has ten or more counts. The J gene is TRBJ1-5, the V gene TRBV7-2; D ambiguous. Germline V lookup: CDR1 SGHTA, CDR2 FQGNSA. V was clipped by 2 bases and J by 0 bases, with 17 bases between them. This CDR3 has 18 amino acids. The CDR3 bases are TGTGCCAGCAGCTTAAGTTCGGACGAGGACTATAGCAATCAGCCCCAGCATTTT. It is translated as CASSLSSDEDYSNQPQHF.

This clonotype occurred a few times. This rearrangement joins TRBV4-2 to TRBJ1-5, with D perhaps matching TRBD1 (5 bases). The CDR3 extends over 16 amino acids. The V gene lost 8 bases and the J gene lost 2 bases, with 19 bases spanning the gap. In germline, CDR1 is LGHNA, CDR2 YNFKEQ. This CDR3 reads CASLTIGGRGNQPQHF. The DNA of the CDR3 is TGTGCCAGCCTGACTATAGGCGGCAGGGGCAATCAGCCCCAGCATTTT.

There are a few counts of this clonotype. CDR3 residues: CPPMTGTNNEQFF. CDR3 sequence (DNA): TGTCCCCCAATGACAGGCACCAACAATGAGCAGTTCTTC. V gene TRBV24-1 combines with J gene TRBJ2-1; D possibly corresponds to TRBD1 (6 bases). CDR3 length equals 13 residues. CDR1 KGHDR and CDR2 SFDVKD come from the germline V gene.

V usage is TRBV3-1 and J usage is TRBJ2-1; D remains unclear. The CDR3 totals 16 residues. V gave up 4 bases and J gave up 6 bases, with 19 bases separating them. Germline V gene lookup returns CDR1 LGHDT and CDR2 YNNKEL (reference sequence). The CDR3 protein is CASSPMITVAPNEQFF. The CDR3 DNA is TGTGCCAGCAGCCCCATGATAACAGTCGCCCCCAATGAGCAGTTCTTC.

The rearrangement links TRBV20-1 to TRBJ1-3; D is unresolved. This CDR3 region has 13 residues. V was pared by 3 bases and J by 1 base, with 7 bases between. Germline V gives CDR1 DFQATT, CDR2 SNEGSKA (reference sequence). The CDR3 DNA sequence: TGCAGTGCTAGCACGCGGTCTGGAAACACCATATATTTT. Residues: CSASTRSGNTIYF.

In this sample, this clonotype turned up many times. J is TRBJ1-5 and V is TRBV11-2; 10 bases are a match to TRBD1. J was trimmed by 1 base and V by 3 bases; bases with no gene match: 0. Germline CDR1 and CDR2: SGHAT and FQNNGV. CDR3 length: 15 residues. The CDR3 spells CASSLGQGSNQPQHF. The CDR3 DNA reads as TGTGCCAGCAGCTTGGGACAGGGGAGCAATCAGCCCCAGCATTTT. The complete variable domain, with remaining parts taken from reference TRBV11-2 and TRBJ1-5, reads EAGVAQSPRYKIIEKRQSVAFWCNPISGHATLYWYQQILGQGPKLLIQFQNNGVVDDSQLPKDRFSAERLKGVDSTLKIQPAKLEDSAVYLCASSLGQGSNQPQHFGDGTRLSIL.

The chain combines TRBV11-2 with TRBJ2-3; 8 bases align to TRBD2. This CDR3 is built from 16 residues. The trim removed 3 bases at V and 7 bases at J, leaving 12 bases unmatched. The germline V gene has CDR1 SGHAT and CDR2 FQNNGV. The DNA of the CDR3 is TGTGCCAGCAGCTTTGAGCGGGGGAACAGGGCGAATACGCAGTATTTT. Translating gives CASSFERGNRANTQYF.

This clonotype was counted ten times or more. The gene calls are TRBV20-1 and TRBJ2-2; D not resolved. Germline V gene lookup returns CDR1 DFQATT and CDR2 SNEGSKA (reference sequence). The CDR3 consists of 13 residues. V lost 1 base and J 8 bases, leaving 11 bases between the germline ends. The CDR3 region has the DNA TGCAGTGCTAGAGGTGTAGTCTCTGGGGAGCTGTTTTTT. Amino acids: CSARGVVSGELFF.

The sample holds a few counts of this clonotype. The CDR3 nucleotides read TGTGCCAGCAGTCCGGACAGGGCTGGGTATGGCTACACCTTC. This gives the protein CASSPDRAGYGYTF. J is TRBJ1-2 and V is TRBV6-9; 8 bases agree with TRBD1. The germline CDR1 and CDR2 sequences are MNHGY and SVAAGI. The length of the CDR3 is 14 residues. V shed 5 bases and J 5 bases; nucleotides not matched to a gene: 7.

This clonotype rates as medium-sized. The chain is built from TRBV20-1 and TRBJ2-5; tentative D call: TRBD1 (5 bases). The CDR3 is 12 amino acids. CDR1 is DFQATT, CDR2 SNEGSKA, per germline (reference sequence). With 6 bases removed from V and 2 bases from J, the gap between germline ends came to 10 bases. The DNA for the CDR3 is TGCAGTGCCATGGACACACAAGAGACCCAGTACTTC. Its translation is CSAMDTQETQYF.

As concerns this clonotype: Since a much larger clone is just one base distant, this may be a read error. CDR3 bases: TGTACCAGCAGCTCCGGGACCCAGCAGTTCTTC. Protein product: CTSSSGTQQFF. This chain links TRBV7-2 with TRBJ2-1; D could derive from TRBD1 or TRBD2 (5 bases each). Between the trimmed V and J ends, which lost 4 bases and 11 bases, there was a span of 9 bases. The CDR3 is made up of 11 amino acids. Germline CDR1 SGHTA, CDR2 FQGNSA. Complete variable domain (other parts from reference TRBV7-2 and TRBJ2-1): GAGVSQSPSNKVTEKGKDVELRCDPISGHTALYWYRQSLGQGLEFLIYFQGNSAPDKSGLPSDRFSAERTGGSVSTLTIQRTQQEDSAVYLCTSSSGTQQFFGPGTRLTVL.

This clonotype appeared a few times. The gene calls are TRBV6-6 and TRBJ2-2; 7 bases map to TRBD1. This CDR3 is built from 15 residues. V trimming: 4 bases; J trimming: 0 bases; junction bases outside the gene matches: 2. Germline lookup yields CDR1 MNHNY and CDR2 SVGAGI (reference sequence). CDR3 nucleotides: TGTGCCAGCAGTTGGGGACAGACGAACACCGGGGAGCTGTTTTTT. Amino acid sequence: CASSWGQTNTGELFF.

The rearrangement uses TRBV12-3 or TRBV12-4 and TRBJ2-7; D possibly corresponds to TRBD1 (6 bases). V lost 6 bases and J 3 bases, leaving 12 bases between the germline ends. CDR3 length: 13 amino acids. As DNA, the CDR3 is TGTGCCAGCAGGCCCGGGACACACTACGAGCAGTACTTC. Translating gives CASRPGTHYEQYF.

The sample holds many counts of this clonotype. The gene calls are TRBV20-1 and TRBJ2-1, with D unresolved. V gave up 5 bases and J gave up 3 bases, with 17 bases separating them. The V gene's germline CDR1 is DFQATT and CDR2 SNEGSKA (reference sequence). The CDR3 extends over 15 amino acids. Here the CDR3 DNA reads TGCAGTGCTGAGGACCCCAACATTGGCTACAATGAGCAGTTCTTC. It is translated as CSAEDPNIGYNEQFF.

This clonotype was counted many times. The rearrangement uses TRBV7-2 and TRBJ2-3, with unresolved D. The CDR3 length is 13 residues. CDR1 and CDR2 from the germline V gene are SGHTA and FQGNSA. V lost 2 bases and J 2 bases, leaving 5 bases between the germline ends. DNA for the CDR3: TGTGCCAGCAGCTTACAGATCACAGATACGCAGTATTTT. Translating it yields CASSLQITDTQYF.

This clonotype was detected a few times. The CDR3 loop is CASRGGSGGLRTVDTQYF. The CDR3 DNA is TGTGCCAGCAGAGGCGGTTCGGGGGGGCTCAGGACGGTAGATACGCAGTATTTT. The J gene is TRBJ2-3, the V gene TRBV2, with 8 bases fitting TRBD2. CDR3 length equals 18 residues. J gave up 5 bases and V 6 bases, and 19 bases lay outside the gene matches. The germline gives CDR1 SNHLY, CDR2 FYNNEI.